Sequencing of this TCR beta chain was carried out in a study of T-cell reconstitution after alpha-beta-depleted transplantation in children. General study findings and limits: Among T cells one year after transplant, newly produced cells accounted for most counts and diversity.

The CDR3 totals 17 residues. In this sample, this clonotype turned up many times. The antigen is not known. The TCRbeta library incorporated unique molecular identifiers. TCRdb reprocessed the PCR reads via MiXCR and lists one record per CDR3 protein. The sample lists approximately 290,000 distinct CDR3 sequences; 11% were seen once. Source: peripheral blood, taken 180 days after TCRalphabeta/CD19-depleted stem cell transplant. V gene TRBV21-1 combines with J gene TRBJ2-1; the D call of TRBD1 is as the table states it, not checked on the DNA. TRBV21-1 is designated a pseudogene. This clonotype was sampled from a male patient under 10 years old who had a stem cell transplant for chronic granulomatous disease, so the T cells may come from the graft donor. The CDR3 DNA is TGTGCCAGCAGCAAAGTCCCGGGGTTAAAATCCTACAATGAGCAGTTCTTC. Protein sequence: CASSKVPGLKSYNEQFF.